This T cell receptor beta chain was observed in a study of T cell responses to AZD1222 COVID-19 vaccine. Study conclusions and caveats: Reportedly, close to half of spike-specific TCRs are directed against unmutated variant regions.

Produced via immunoSEQ multiplex PCR; TCRdb's table is partial and in-frame only. There are roughly 180,000 clones in the sample; approximately 94% occur only once, and about 9% lies in the top ten. As concerns this clone: Its specificity is not known.

V lost 4 bases to trimming and J lost 4 bases; unmatched junction nucleotides: 9. The CDR3 covers 17 residues. CDR1 LGHDT and CDR2 YNNKEL come from the germline V gene (reference sequence). The sequencing here drew on peripheral blood, taken on day 0 of AZD1222 vaccination. The V and J genes are TRBV3-1 (or the pseudogene TRBV3-2) and TRBJ2-5; 13 nucleotides match TRBD2. This clonotype originated in an adult in good health. CDR3 sequence: CASSPKLAGGPGETQYF. The CDR3 bases are TGTGCCAGCAGCCCCAAACTAGCGGGAGGGCCGGGAGAGACCCAGTACTTC.